The clone carrying this TCR beta chain was seen more than once but under ten times. Original analysis: Amplification of reference gene primers provided the estimated nucleated cell counts. Clones were read by immunoSEQ multiplex PCR, and TCRdb kept only the in-frame ones, dropping some. The DNA was the basis for D and trimming; V, J and clone size are from that table. Seen here are some 370,000 clones, approximately 87% observed once, and the top ten hold about 10%. The sample belongs to a study of blood T cell repertoires in COVID-19. Study-wide background: The United States, Italy and Spain provided the acute and convalescent COVID-19 samples. T cells, B-cell-depleted T cells, or PBMCs provided the cDNA or gDNA that served as material.

Germline V gene data show CDR1 as SNHLY and CDR2 as FYNNEI. The CDR3 extends over 14 amino acids. The junction had 3 bases not matched to a gene; V was cut back by 6 bases and J by 3 bases. Seattle's cohort entered during active infection and was followed longitudinally. The chain carries TRBV2 and TRBJ1-2; 11 nucleotides align to TRBD1. This receptor was taken from a woman younger than 45 with COVID-19, enrolled during active disease. The material sequenced was peripheral blood. The CDR3 loop is CASRRTGGDYGYTF. CDR3 DNA sequence: TGTGCCAGCAGAAGGACAGGGGGCGACTATGGCTACACCTTC.